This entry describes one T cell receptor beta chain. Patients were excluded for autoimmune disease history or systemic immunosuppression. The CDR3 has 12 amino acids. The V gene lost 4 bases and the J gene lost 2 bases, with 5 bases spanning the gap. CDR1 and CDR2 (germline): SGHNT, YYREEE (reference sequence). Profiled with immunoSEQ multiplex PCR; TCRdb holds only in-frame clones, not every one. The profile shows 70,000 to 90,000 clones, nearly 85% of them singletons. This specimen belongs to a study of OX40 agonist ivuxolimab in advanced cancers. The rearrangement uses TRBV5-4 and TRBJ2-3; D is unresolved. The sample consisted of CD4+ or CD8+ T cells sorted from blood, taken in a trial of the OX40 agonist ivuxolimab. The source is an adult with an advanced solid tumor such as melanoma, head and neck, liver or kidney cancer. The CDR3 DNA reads TGTGCCAGCAGCCTGGACACAGATACGCAGTATTTT. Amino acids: CASSLDTDTQYF.